One and the same sample provided the 4 T cell receptor beta chains below, sequenced in a study of spatial heterogeneity in lung cancer. A single record per CDR3 protein comes from TCRdb applying MiXCR to the 5' RACE reads. The sample comprises some 390 distinct CDR3 sequences, approximately 51% of which are singletons, and about a quarter rests with the top ten. As to time point: sample taken at primary tumor resection. The sample in question was normal lung tissue next to the tumor, obtained at surgery. These receptors all come from a female donor with early-stage non-small cell lung cancer.

This clonotype was counted a few times. This beta chain turned up in a library designed for alpha chains; as an off-target read, its abundance says little. This chain connects TRBV20-1 to TRBJ2-2, with 9 bases fitting TRBD2. CDR3 size: 14 residues. V trimming: 6 bases; J trimming: 5 bases; junction bases outside the gene matches: 7. Germline CDR1 reads DFQATT; CDR2 reads SNEGSKA (reference sequence). CDR3 in amino acids: CSAAGTSQTGELFF. CDR3 in DNA: TGCAGTGCCGCCGGGACTAGCCAAACCGGGGAGCTGTTTTTT.

On this clonotype itself: As an off-target read in a library built for alpha chains, this beta chain has a frequency of little significance. V is TRBV15 and J is TRBJ2-1; 9 bases match TRBD2. The CDR3 is 15 amino acids. J lost 6 bases, V lost 3 bases, and 6 bases had no gene match. Germline V gives CDR1 LNHNV, CDR2 YYDKDF (reference sequence). In DNA, the CDR3 is TGTGCCACCAGCAGGATAGCGGGAGAGGGCAATGAGCAGTTCTTC. This sequence encodes CATSRIAGEGNEQFF.

Concerning this clonotype itself: Being off target in a library aimed at alpha chains, this beta chain has a size of little meaning. The chain joins TRBV7-2 to TRBJ2-2; TRBD2 might be the D (6 bases). The germline V gene has CDR1 SGHTA and CDR2 FQGNSA. Deletions cut 5 bases from V and 2 bases from J, with 9 bases between. CDR3 length equals 14 residues. CDR3 loop: CASSRAGNTGELFF. The CDR3 DNA follows: TGTGCCAGCAGCCGAGCGGGCAACACCGGGGAGCTGTTTTTT.

In the case of this clonotype: This beta chain is an unintended read in a library built for alpha chains; its size means little. The chain recombines TRBV10-3 with TRBJ2-7, with a weak D call TRBD2 (6 bases). This CDR3 region has 14 residues. Trimming removed 7 bases from V and 0 bases from J, with 13 bases in between. The V gene's germline CDR1 is ENHRY and CDR2 SYGVKD. This CDR3 is CAITSGENSYEQYF. The CDR3 DNA is TGTGCCATCACTTCGGGGGAAAACTCCTACGAGCAGTACTTC.